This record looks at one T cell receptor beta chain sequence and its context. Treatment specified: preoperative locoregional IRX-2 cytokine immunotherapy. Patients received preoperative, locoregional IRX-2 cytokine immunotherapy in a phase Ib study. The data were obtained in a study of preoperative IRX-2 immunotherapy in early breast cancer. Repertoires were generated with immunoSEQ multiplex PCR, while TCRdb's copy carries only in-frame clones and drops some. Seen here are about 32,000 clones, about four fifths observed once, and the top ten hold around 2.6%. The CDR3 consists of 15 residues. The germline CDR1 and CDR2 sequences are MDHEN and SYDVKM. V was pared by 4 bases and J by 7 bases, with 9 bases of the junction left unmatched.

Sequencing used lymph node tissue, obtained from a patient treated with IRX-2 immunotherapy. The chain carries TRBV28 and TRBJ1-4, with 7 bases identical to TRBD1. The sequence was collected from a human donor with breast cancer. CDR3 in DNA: TGTGCCAGCAGTTCCACAGGGGAAGCCTCTGAAAAACTGTTTTTT. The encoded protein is CASSSTGEASEKLFF.